This T cell receptor (beta chain) appears in the sequencing data of a study of cytomegalovirus exposure and HLA in healthy donors. PCR employed 60 Vbeta and 13 Jbeta primers. Sequencing used immunoSEQ multiplex PCR; TCRdb keeps in-frame clones, though not all of them. The sample lists 150,000 or so clones; roughly 73% were seen once. Of note for this clone: The target antigen is unknown.

Study-level points and caveats: Serostatus for CMV was the only available immune exposure information.

This clonotype was obtained from a woman between 18 and 30 years old in good health and CMV-seronegative. Sequencing used PBMCs.

CDR3 amino acids: CASSLRGQGNTEAFF. DNA for the CDR3: TGCGCCAGCAGCTTGAGGGGACAGGGGAACACTGAAGCTTTCTTT. The chain employs TRBV5-1 and TRBJ1-1; 9 bases line up with TRBD1. Losses at the gene ends were 1 base for V and 1 base for J; bases not matched to a gene: 2. The germline V gene has CDR1 SGHRS and CDR2 YFSETQ. This CDR3 is built from 15 residues.